The present entry profiles one T cell receptor (beta chain) with its context. Its matching antigen is unknown. This entry belongs to a study of identical twins. General study findings and limits: High-abundance cord blood beta clonotypes had fewer insertions; memory repertoires showed none. Compared with unrelated sharing, twin-shared out-of-frame alpha sequences had more low-probability sequences.

TCRdb re-analysed the 5' RACE reads in MiXCR, keeping a single row per CDR3 protein. There are some 1,700,000 distinct CDR3 sequences in the sample; about 31% occur only once, and over 0.25% lies in the top ten. Germline CDR1 and CDR2: SGHDN and FVKESK. V was clipped by 4 bases and J by 2 bases; unmatched bases: 9. The CDR3 covers 17 residues. The sequencing sample was made of cord blood. The chain joins TRBV14 to TRBJ2-1; 9 nucleotides line up with TRBD1. The sequence was obtained from a newborn girl in good health. The CDR3 coding sequence is TGTGCCAGCAGCCGTAACAGGGGGCGGGTCGCCTACAATGAGCAGTTCTTC. Translating gives CASSRNRGRVAYNEQFF.